Listed below are T cell receptor beta chains from one sample, sequenced in a study of T cell repertoires in cytomegalovirus infection. TCRdb used MiXCR to reprocess the reads, holding one entry per CDR3 protein. In the table there are about 900,000 distinct CDR3 sequences, approximately 31% of which are singletons. Their target antigens are unknown. Material: cultured CD8+ T cells from PBMCs, obtained from culture after CMV antigen stimulation. These receptor sequences come from a human donor in good health (CMV status not recorded). Some clones in this sample may be carry-over from other donors' samples. Each CDR3 is given with its conserved first and last residue. The order of the fields is V gene, J gene, CDR3 protein.

>TRBV12-3/TRBV12-4|TRBJ1-1
CASSLSGKAFF
>TRBV4-1|TRBJ2-2
CASSQVFLLGVTGELFF
>TRBV4-2|TRBJ1-3
CASSQDIVLSGNTIYF
>TRBV28|TRBJ2-1
CASSNRGSNNEQFF
>TRBV9|TRBJ2-3
CASSVEGKDTQYF
>TRBV19|TRBJ1-5
CASSMVGNQPQHF
>TRBV10-3|TRBJ2-7
CAIRVSSYEQYF
>TRBV27|TRBJ1-1
CASSFLKPGQGSDTEAFF
>TRBV7-9|TRBJ2-3
CVSIPQVTSGDPMDTQYF
>TRBV6-6|TRBJ2-1
CANSLGFSYNEQFF
>TRBV7-2|TRBJ2-1
CASSLLGVPSYNEQFF
>TRBV12-3/TRBV12-4|TRBJ2-1
CASTSGQDFYNEQFF
>TRBV7-2|TRBJ2-2
CASSPTSGGKAGELFF
>TRBV7-4|TRBJ1-1
CASSPRHGTVGTEAFF
>TRBV24-1|TRBJ2-1
CAGRDRVSYNEQFF
>TRBV27|TRBJ2-1
CASSLGSGEEQFF
>TRBV7-9|TRBJ2-2
CASSFASGGYTGELFF
>TRBV5-1|TRBJ2-2
CASSLKSSTGELFF
>TRBV29-1|TRBJ1-3
CSVDVKGRDGNTIYF
>TRBV7-6|TRBJ2-7
CASSSPPGMVLYEQYF
>TRBV4-1|TRBJ2-1
CASSLGWGKEGNEQFF
>TRBV6-6|TRBJ2-3
CASSPSDSTDTQYF
>TRBV19|TRBJ1-1
CASSTPGQEEAFF
>TRBV6-5|TRBJ1-5
CASSRQEHQPQHF
>TRBV11-3|TRBJ2-3
CASSLYGADSTDTQYF
>TRBV7-6|TRBJ1-1
CASSLADRAFF
>TRBV19|TRBJ1-1
CASSASSTNTEAFF
>TRBV5-4|TRBJ2-7
CASSWGGYEQYF
>TRBV20-1|TRBJ2-1
CSVPGLESNEQFF
>TRBV6-1|TRBJ2-5
CASSLWTGSTLGETQYF
>TRBV6-2/TRBV6-3|TRBJ1-5
CASRFGGTQHF
>TRBV28|TRBJ2-5
CASSSRTGQGSETQYF
>TRBV9|TRBJ2-3
CASSTHRGQGDTQYF
>TRBV7-9|TRBJ1-1
CASSTKGATEAFF
>TRBV20-1|TRBJ1-2
CSAIPFGTGHGYTF
>TRBV6-1|TRBJ2-5
CASSEFLGETQYF
>TRBV10-2|TRBJ2-3
CASSDPVRIRSTDTQYF
>TRBV15|TRBJ2-3
CATSRATDSSTDTQYF
>TRBV6-2/TRBV6-3|TRBJ1-5
CASEGGSNQPQHF
>TRBV4-1|TRBJ2-2
CASSRLADNTGELFF
>TRBV5-3|TRBJ2-1
CASSFGAGGTYNEQFF
>TRBV6-2/TRBV6-3|TRBJ1-1
CASKRPLNTEAFF